These 2 T cell receptor beta chains were sequenced from one sample in a study of cytomegalovirus exposure and HLA in healthy donors. PCR used 60 Vbeta primers and 13 Jbeta primers. Clones were read by immunoSEQ multiplex PCR, and TCRdb kept only the in-frame ones, dropping some. In the table there are 130,000 to 150,000 clones, roughly 80% of which are singletons. Sequenced: PBMCs. All receptors come from a woman between 50 and 59 years old in good health and CMV-seronegative.

This clone was seen a handful of times. CDR3 amino acids: CASSDSRGTDTQYF. CDR3 coding DNA: TGTGCCAGCAGTGACTCGCGTGGCACAGATACGCAGTATTTT. V usage is TRBV6-4 and J usage is TRBJ2-3; D not resolved. The CDR3 spans 14 residues. V lost 0 bases to trimming and J lost 1 base, with 5 bases between them. Per germline, CDR1 MRHNA and CDR2 SNTAGT.

The genes are TRBV5-1 and TRBJ1-2; D unresolved. The V gene lost 0 bases and the J gene lost 3 bases, with 6 bases spanning the gap. The CDR3 totals 13 residues. From germline, CDR1 is SGHRS and CDR2 YFSETQ. In DNA form, the CDR3 reads TGCGCCAGCAGCTTGGAACAATACTATGGCTACACCTTC. This translates into CASSLEQYYGYTF.